The next 25 T cell receptor beta chains were all read from a single sample in a study of shared clonotypes between healthy human individuals. Sequencing was performed with immunoSEQ multiplex PCR; in TCRdb, only in-frame clones are kept and a portion is missing. Among roughly 2.4 million clones listed, more than 90% were seen once. The specimen was naive CD4+ T cells sorted from blood. The subset: CD45RA+ positively selected. These receptors were obtained from a man between 18 and 29 years old in good health.

The V gene is TRBV7-2, the J gene TRBJ2-1; 9 bases align to TRBD2. CDR3 length: 19 amino acids. CDR1 and CDR2 from the germline V gene are SGHTA and FQGNSA. Losses at the gene ends were 1 base for V and 1 base for J; bases not matched to a gene: 11. CDR3 coding DNA: TGTGCCAGCAGCTTAGTAAAGCCTAGCGGGATTGTTTCCTACAATGAGCAGTTCTTC. Protein: CASSLVKPSGIVSYNEQFF.

V is TRBV7-2 and J is TRBJ2-7, with 8 bases identical to TRBD2. CDR1 is SGHTA and CDR2 is FQGNSA in the germline V gene. The CDR3 is 16 amino acids. V gave up 1 base and J gave up 0 bases; unmatched junction bases: 5. The CDR3 region is CASSLVSGGRSYEQYF. The CDR3 DNA reads TGTGCCAGCAGCTTAGTATCGGGGGGGCGCTCCTACGAGCAGTACTTC.

The J gene is TRBJ2-5, the V gene TRBV6-5, with D unclear. Germline-derived CDR1 and CDR2 are MNHEY and SVGAGI. The ends were cut back, 7 bases at V and 1 base at J, with 10 bases in the middle. CDR3 size: 13 residues. The CDR3, as DNA: TGTGCCAGCATCTTTGACCCCCAAGAGACCCAGTACTTC. Translated: CASIFDPQETQYF.

This clone was detected once. This chain uses TRBV14 with TRBJ1-1; no definite D call. The V gene lost 0 bases and the J gene lost 2 bases, with 4 bases spanning the gap. Germline V gene lookup returns CDR1 SGHDN and CDR2 FVKESK. This CDR3 has 13 residues. The CDR3 DNA reads as TGTGCCAGCAGCCAAGAGGGTAACACTGAAGCTTTCTTT. This gives the protein CASSQEGNTEAFF.

The rearrangement joins TRBV5-1 to TRBJ1-1; 8 bases are a match to TRBD1. With V trimmed by 5 bases and J by 1 base, 10 bases remained unmatched. The CDR3 spans 16 residues. Germline lookup yields CDR1 SGHRS and CDR2 YFSETQ. In DNA, the CDR3 is TGCGCCAGCAGTTACGCAGGGGGCGGAGAGAACACTGAAGCTTTCTTT. Encoded protein: CASSYAGGGENTEAFF.

As regards this clone: Other DNA sequences in the sample encode the same CDR3. The V and J genes are TRBV7-9 and TRBJ2-5; D gene uncertain. This CDR3 has 14 amino acids. Germline CDR1 is SEHNR and CDR2 is FQNEAQ (reference sequence). With 2 bases removed from V and 0 bases from J, the gap between germline ends came to 7 bases. The CDR3 loop is CASSLRLDQETQYF. The CDR3 DNA follows: TGTGCCAGCAGCTTAAGATTAGACCAAGAGACCCAGTACTTC.

The V call is TRBV14, the J call TRBJ2-7; D might be TRBD1 or TRBD2, each matching 5 bases. V lost 4 bases to trimming and J lost 10 bases, with 26 bases between them. The CDR3 extends over 16 amino acids. The germline gives CDR1 SGHDN, CDR2 FVKESK. CDR3 loop: CASSPSLGAYYGGQYF. CDR3 in DNA: TGTGCCAGCAGCCCTTCTCTCGGGGCCTACTACGGCGGTCAGTACTTC.

The chain links TRBV11-2 to TRBJ2-3; 10 bases match TRBD2. The V segment lost 7 bases and the J segment 9 bases; nucleotides outside the gene matches: 10. Germline loops: CDR1 SGHAT, CDR2 FQNNGV. This CDR3 is built from 14 residues. Written as DNA, the CDR3 is TGTGCCAGCAAGGGACTAGCGAAGACAGGAACGCAGTATTTT. Translation gives CASKGLAKTGTQYF.

Worth noting for this clone: The same CDR3 also results from other DNA sequences found in this sample. The chain uses TRBV18 and TRBJ1-6, with TRBD1 matching over 9 bases. Germline-derived CDR1 and CDR2 are KGHSH and LQKENI. The CDR3 contains 15 residues. V was pared by 1 base and J by 7 bases, with 2 bases of the junction left unmatched. CDR3 DNA: TGTGCCAGCTCACCACTCGGACAGGGGAATTCACCCCTCCACTTT. This gives the protein CASSPLGQGNSPLHF.

The chain couples TRBV5-4 to TRBJ1-6, with 9 nucleotides matching TRBD1. CDR3 length equals 16 residues. The J segment lost 7 bases and the V segment lost 4 bases, leaving 9 bases of the junction unmatched. CDR1 is SGHNT, CDR2 YYREEE, per germline (reference sequence). CDR3 protein: CASSIPDRGGNSPLHF. The CDR3 DNA reads as TGTGCCAGCAGCATTCCGGACAGGGGAGGCAATTCACCCCTCCACTTT.

CDR3 nucleotide sequence: TGCGCCAGCAGCCGGACTCTGATGGACTTAACCTACGAGCAGTACTTC. Translation gives CASSRTLMDLTYEQYF. The chain is built from TRBV4-3 and TRBJ2-7; perhaps TRBD2 as D (5 bases). CDR1 and CDR2 from the germline V gene are LGHNA and YSLEER. Deletions cut 4 bases from V and 2 bases from J, with 18 bases between. The CDR3 has 16 amino acids.

The V call is TRBV19, the J call TRBJ1-2, with 8 positions matching TRBD1. V dropped 5 bases and J dropped 4; count of bases not matched to a gene: 6. Germline V gene lookup returns CDR1 LNHDA and CDR2 SQIVND (reference sequence). The CDR3 loop spans 14 amino acids. Here the CDR3 reads CASSRDRTIYGYTF. The CDR3, as DNA: TGTGCCAGTAGTCGGGACAGGACAATCTATGGCTACACCTTC.

The chain links TRBV6-4 to TRBJ2-3; 7 bases map to TRBD1. CDR1 is MRHNA, CDR2 SNTAGT, per germline. The junction had 8 bases not matched to a gene; V was cut back by 6 bases and J by 2 bases. The CDR3 contains 15 residues. CDR3 DNA sequence: TGTGCCAGCAGGGGGACAGCCTTAGTCACAGATACGCAGTATTTT. This codes for CASRGTALVTDTQYF.

In the case of this clone: This specimen includes other DNA sequences encoding the same CDR3. This rearrangement joins TRBV6-1 to TRBJ2-3; D gene unclear. CDR1 is MNHNS and CDR2 is SASEGT in the germline V gene. Trimming left V 7 bases short and J 2 bases short, with 10 bases between. The CDR3 is 13 residues long. The CDR3 nucleotides read TGTGCCAGCAAGGGTCCTAACACAGATACGCAGTATTTT. As protein: CASKGPNTDTQYF.

The chain combines TRBV10-3 with TRBJ2-1, with 12 nucleotides matching TRBD2. CDR1 and CDR2 from the germline V gene are ENHRY and SYGVKD. The CDR3 is 16 residues long. V gave up 5 bases and J gave up 5 bases; unmatched junction bases: 7. The CDR3 sequence: CAISLRTSGTNNEQFF. The CDR3 DNA reads TGTGCCATCAGTCTACGGACTAGCGGGACCAACAATGAGCAGTTCTTC.

V usage is TRBV10-3 and J usage is TRBJ2-3, with D tentatively TRBD2 (6 bases). Per the germline V gene, CDR1 is ENHRY and CDR2 is SYGVKD. CDR3 length equals 15 residues. The V gene lost 4 bases and the J gene lost 7 bases, with 18 bases spanning the gap. CDR3: CAISGREPESYTQYF. In DNA, the CDR3 is TGTGCCATCAGTGGGAGGGAGCCTGAGAGTTATACGCAGTATTTT.

Notes on this clone: Other DNA variants within this sample encode the same CDR3. The rearrangement links TRBV18 to TRBJ2-7; possibly TRBD1 for D (6 bases). Germline V gene sequence: CDR1 KGHSH, CDR2 LQKENI. The CDR3 consists of 14 residues. Between the trimmed V and J ends, which lost 2 bases and 4 bases, there was a span of 12 bases. CDR3 in amino acids: CASSPTRGSYEQYF. CDR3 nucleotide sequence: TGTGCCAGCTCACCAACCAGGGGATCGTACGAGCAGTACTTC. The full variable domain, its missing parts supplied by reference TRBV18 and TRBJ2-7, is NAGVMQNPRHLVRRRGQEARLRCSPMKGHSHVYWYRQLPEEGLKFMVYLQKENIIDESGMPKERFSAEFPKEGPSILRIQQVVRGDSAAYFCASSPTRGSYEQYFGPGTRLTVT.

The J gene is TRBJ1-1, the V gene TRBV29-1; D ambiguous. Trimming took 4 bases from V and 4 from J, leaving 16 bases between them. Per germline, CDR1 SQVTM and CDR2 ANQGSEA. The CDR3 runs to 14 residues. CDR3 residues: CSVATGLAGTEAFF. CDR3 bases: TGCAGCGTTGCTACCGGGCTAGCGGGCACTGAAGCTTTCTTT.

Points on this clone: The same CDR3 also results from other DNA sequences found in this sample. This chain connects TRBV5-1 to TRBJ1-4; D is unresolved. Germline assignment: CDR1 SGHRS and CDR2 YFSETQ. The V end was cut by 0 bases, the J end by 7 bases, with 7 bases between. The CDR3 spans 13 residues. The CDR3 region is CASSLGAGEKLFF. CDR3 in DNA: TGCGCCAGCAGCTTGGGGGCAGGTGAAAAACTGTTTTTT.

The J gene is TRBJ2-5, the V gene TRBV30; 15 bases align to TRBD2. The end of the DNA fits TRBJ2-7 better, so the J call may be wrong. This CDR3 has 18 amino acids. Germline V gene sequence: CDR1 GTSNPN, CDR2 SVGIG (reference sequence). CDR3 sequence (DNA): TGTGCCTGGAGTACCCAGCGTCGGACTAGCGGGAGGGACTACGAGCAGTACTTC. Its translation: CAWSTQRRTSGRDYEQYF.

V gene TRBV5-1 combines with J gene TRBJ2-7, with D perhaps given as TRBD1 or TRBD2 (6 bases each). V lost 0 bases and J lost 4, with 14 bases in between. Germline values: CDR1 SGHRS, CDR2 YFSETQ. The CDR3 is 15 residues long. CDR3 sequence (DNA): TGCGCCAGCAGCTTGGACGAGGGGGACTGGTACGAGCAGTACTTC. This encodes CASSLDEGDWYEQYF.

The rearrangement joins TRBV4-2 to TRBJ2-6; possible D gene TRBD2, 5 bases. This CDR3 has 19 amino acids. In germline, CDR1 is LGHNA, CDR2 YNFKEQ. With 4 bases removed from V and 4 bases from J, the gap between germline ends came to 23 bases. The CDR3 sequence: CASSPLSTGDRRGANVLTF. For the CDR3, the DNA is TGTGCCAGCAGCCCCCTGTCGACCGGGGATAGGAGAGGGGCCAACGTCCTGACTTTC.

The genes are TRBV19 and TRBJ2-7; 7 bases align to TRBD1. Germline V gives CDR1 LNHDA, CDR2 SQIVND (reference sequence). This CDR3 is 14 amino acids long. The J segment lost 2 bases and the V segment lost 5 bases, leaving 6 bases of the junction unmatched. The CDR3 sequence: CASSLRQGPYEQYF. The CDR3 nucleotides are TGTGCCAGTAGTCTCAGACAGGGCCCCTACGAGCAGTACTTC.

V and J are TRBV10-3 and TRBJ1-4; TRBD1 is a possible D gene (5 bases). CDR3 size: 14 residues. The V end lost 6 bases, the J end lost 4 bases, and 12 bases lay between the germline ends. CDR1 is ENHRY, CDR2 SYGVKD, per germline. The chain's CDR3 is CAISPDSVNEKLFF. The CDR3, as DNA: TGTGCCATCAGCCCCGACAGTGTTAATGAAAAACTGTTTTTT.

In the case of this clone: The same CDR3 is also encoded by other DNA sequences in this sample. The V gene is TRBV7-2, the J gene TRBJ2-7; perhaps TRBD1 as D (6 bases). Looked up from germline, CDR1 is SGHTA and CDR2 is FQGNSA. The CDR3 runs 15 residues. V lost 1 base to trimming and J lost 2 bases, with 12 bases between them. The CDR3 reads CASSLGQGLTYEQYF. CDR3 DNA sequence: TGTGCCAGCAGCTTAGGGCAGGGGTTAACCTACGAGCAGTACTTC.